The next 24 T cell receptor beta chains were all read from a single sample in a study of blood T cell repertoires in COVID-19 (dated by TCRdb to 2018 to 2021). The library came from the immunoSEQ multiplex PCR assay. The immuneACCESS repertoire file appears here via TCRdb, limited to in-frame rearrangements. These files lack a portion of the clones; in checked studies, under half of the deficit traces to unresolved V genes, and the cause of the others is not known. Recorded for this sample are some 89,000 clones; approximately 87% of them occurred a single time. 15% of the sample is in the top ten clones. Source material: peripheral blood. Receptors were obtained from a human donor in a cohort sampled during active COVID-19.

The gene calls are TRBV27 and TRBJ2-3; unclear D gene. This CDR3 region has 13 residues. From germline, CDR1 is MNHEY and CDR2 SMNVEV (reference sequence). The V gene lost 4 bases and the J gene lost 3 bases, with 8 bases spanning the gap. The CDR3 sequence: CASSSKQTDTQYF. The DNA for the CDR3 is TGTGCCAGCAGTTCCAAACAAACAGATACGCAGTATTTT.

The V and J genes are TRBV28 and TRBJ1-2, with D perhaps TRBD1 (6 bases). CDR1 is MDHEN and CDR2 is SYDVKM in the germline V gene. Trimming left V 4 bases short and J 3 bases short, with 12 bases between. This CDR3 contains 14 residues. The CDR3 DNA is TGTGCCAGCAGTTCAGGGGTCCCCTACTATGGCTACACCTTC. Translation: CASSSGVPYYGYTF.

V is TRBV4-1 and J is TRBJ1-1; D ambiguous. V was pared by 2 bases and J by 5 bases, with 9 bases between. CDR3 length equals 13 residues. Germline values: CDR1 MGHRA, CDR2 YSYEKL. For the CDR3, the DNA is TGCGCCAGCAGCCAAACGGGGTTGACTGAAGCTTTCTTT. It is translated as CASSQTGLTEAFF.

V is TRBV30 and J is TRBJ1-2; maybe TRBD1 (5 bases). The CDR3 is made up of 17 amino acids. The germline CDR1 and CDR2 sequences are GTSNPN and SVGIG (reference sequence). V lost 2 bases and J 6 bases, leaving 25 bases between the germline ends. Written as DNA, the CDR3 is TGTGCCTGGAGTTCTCCCTTAACCCCTTGGGCAGGGCATGGCTACACCTTC. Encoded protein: CAWSSPLTPWAGHGYTF.

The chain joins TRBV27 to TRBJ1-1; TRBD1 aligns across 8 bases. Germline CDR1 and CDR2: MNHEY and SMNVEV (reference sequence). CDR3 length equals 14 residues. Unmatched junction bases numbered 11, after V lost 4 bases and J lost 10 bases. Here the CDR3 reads CASSSMDRVGVAFF. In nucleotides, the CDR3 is TGTGCCAGCAGTTCCATGGACAGGGTAGGGGTAGCTTTCTTT.

The chain's CDR3 is CASRSSGNSYNEQFF. The CDR3 DNA is TGTGCCAGCAGGTCAAGCGGGAACTCCTACAATGAGCAGTTCTTC. The chain combines TRBV6-5 with TRBJ2-1; 7 nucleotides align to TRBD2. Looked up from germline, CDR1 is MNHEY and CDR2 is SVGAGI. Germline trimming cut 6 bases from V and 0 bases from J; bases unmatched to any gene: 5. The CDR3 is made up of 15 amino acids.

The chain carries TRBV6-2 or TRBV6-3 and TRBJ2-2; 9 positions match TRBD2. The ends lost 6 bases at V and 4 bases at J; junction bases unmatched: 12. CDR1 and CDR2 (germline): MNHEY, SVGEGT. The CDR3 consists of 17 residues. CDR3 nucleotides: TGTGCCAGCAGCCTTTCGGCGGCGGGAGGGAGCACCGGGGAGCTGTTTTTT. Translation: CASSLSAAGGSTGELFF.

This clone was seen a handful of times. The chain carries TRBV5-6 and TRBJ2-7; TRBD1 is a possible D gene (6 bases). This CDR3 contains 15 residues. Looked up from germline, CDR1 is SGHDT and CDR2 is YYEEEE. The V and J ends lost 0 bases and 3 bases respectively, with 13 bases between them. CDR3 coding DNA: TGTGCCAGCAGCTTGGACCCGTTACAGGGCTACGAGCAGTACTTC. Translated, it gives CASSLDPLQGYEQYF.

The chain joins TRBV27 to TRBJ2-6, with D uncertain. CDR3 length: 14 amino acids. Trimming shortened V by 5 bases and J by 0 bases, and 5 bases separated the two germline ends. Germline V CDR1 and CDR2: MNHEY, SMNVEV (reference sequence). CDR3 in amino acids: CASSLSSGANVLTF. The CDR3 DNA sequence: TGTGCCAGCAGTCTAAGCTCTGGGGCCAACGTCCTGACTTTC.

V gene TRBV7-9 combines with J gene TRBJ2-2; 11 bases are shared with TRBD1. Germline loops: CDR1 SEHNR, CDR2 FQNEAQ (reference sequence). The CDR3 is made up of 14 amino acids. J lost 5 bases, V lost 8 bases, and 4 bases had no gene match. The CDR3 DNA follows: TGTGCCAGCGGACAGGGGGCGGGAACCGGGGAGCTGTTTTTT. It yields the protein CASGQGAGTGELFF.

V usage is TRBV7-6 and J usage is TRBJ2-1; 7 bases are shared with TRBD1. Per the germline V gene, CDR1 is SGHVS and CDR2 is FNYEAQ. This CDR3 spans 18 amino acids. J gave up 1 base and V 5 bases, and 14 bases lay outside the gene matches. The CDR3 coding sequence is TGTGCCAGCAGCAAAAGCCGACAGGGCCCAACGTCCTACAATGAGCAGTTCTTC. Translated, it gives CASSKSRQGPTSYNEQFF. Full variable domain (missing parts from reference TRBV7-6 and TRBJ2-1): GAGVSQSPRYKVTKRGQDVALRCDPISGHVSLYWYRQALGQGPEFLTYFNYEAQQDKSGLPNDRFSAERPEGSISTLTIQRTEQRDSAMYRCASSKSRQGPTSYNEQFFGPGTRLTVL.

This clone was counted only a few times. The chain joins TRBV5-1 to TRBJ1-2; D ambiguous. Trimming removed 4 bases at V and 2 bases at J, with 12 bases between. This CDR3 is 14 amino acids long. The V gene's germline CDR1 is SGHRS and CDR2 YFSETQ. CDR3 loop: CASSLDDGNYGYTF. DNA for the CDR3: TGCGCCAGCAGCCTAGACGACGGAAACTATGGCTACACCTTC.

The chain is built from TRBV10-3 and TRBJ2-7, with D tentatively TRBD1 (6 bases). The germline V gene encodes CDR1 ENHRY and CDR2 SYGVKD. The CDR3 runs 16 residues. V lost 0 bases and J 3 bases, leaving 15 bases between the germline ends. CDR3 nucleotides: TGTGCCATCAGTGAGTCGATCGGACAGTACTTCTACGAGCAGTACTTC. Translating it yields CAISESIGQYFYEQYF.

The chain's CDR3 is CASSPTEANYGYTF. CDR3 coding DNA: TGTGCCAGCAGCCCGACAGAAGCTAACTATGGCTACACCTTC. The chain combines TRBV6-5 with TRBJ1-2, with D maybe TRBD1 (5 bases). The CDR3 contains 14 residues. Germline lookup yields CDR1 MNHEY and CDR2 SVGAGI. V was shortened by 6 bases and J by 0 bases, with 11 bases between the two germline ends.

This CDR3 is CASSPLPHSYNEQFF. The CDR3 nucleotides read TGTGCCAGCAGCCCTTTACCCCACAGCTACAATGAGCAGTTCTTC. V gene TRBV9 combines with J gene TRBJ2-1; D gene uncertain. The germline V gene has CDR1 SGDLS and CDR2 YYNGEE. The CDR3 has 15 amino acids. Trimming removed 4 bases at V and 3 bases at J, with 14 bases between.

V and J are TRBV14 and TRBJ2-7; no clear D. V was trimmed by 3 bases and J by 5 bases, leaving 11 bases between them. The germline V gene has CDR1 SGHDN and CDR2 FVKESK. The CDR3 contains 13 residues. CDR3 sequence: CASSHGGFNEQYF. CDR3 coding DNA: TGTGCCAGCAGCCACGGTGGTTTCAACGAGCAGTACTTC.

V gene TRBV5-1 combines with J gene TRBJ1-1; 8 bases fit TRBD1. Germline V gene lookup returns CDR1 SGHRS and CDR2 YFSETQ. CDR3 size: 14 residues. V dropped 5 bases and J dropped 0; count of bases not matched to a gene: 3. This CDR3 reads CASRDRVLNTEAFF. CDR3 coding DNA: TGCGCCAGCAGGGACAGGGTCCTGAACACTGAAGCTTTCTTT.

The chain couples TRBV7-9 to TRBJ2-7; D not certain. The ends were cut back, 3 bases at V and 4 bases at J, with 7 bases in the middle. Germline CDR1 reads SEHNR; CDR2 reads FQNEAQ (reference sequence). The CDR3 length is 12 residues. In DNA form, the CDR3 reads TGTGCCAGCAGCTTGGGCGTTTACGAGCAGTACTTC. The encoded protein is CASSLGVYEQYF.

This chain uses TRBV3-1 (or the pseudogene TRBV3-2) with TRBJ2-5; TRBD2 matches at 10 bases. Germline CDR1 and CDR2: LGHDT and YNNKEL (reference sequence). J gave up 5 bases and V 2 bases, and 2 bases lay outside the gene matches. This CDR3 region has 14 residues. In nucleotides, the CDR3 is TGTGCCAGCAGCCAACTAGCGGGAGAGGAGACCCAGTACTTC. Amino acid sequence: CASSQLAGEETQYF.

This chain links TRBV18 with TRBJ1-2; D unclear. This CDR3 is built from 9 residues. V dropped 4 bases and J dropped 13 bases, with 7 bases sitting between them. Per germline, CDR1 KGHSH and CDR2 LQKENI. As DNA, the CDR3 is TGTGCCAGCTCACTCAGCGGCACCTTC. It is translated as CASSLSGTF.

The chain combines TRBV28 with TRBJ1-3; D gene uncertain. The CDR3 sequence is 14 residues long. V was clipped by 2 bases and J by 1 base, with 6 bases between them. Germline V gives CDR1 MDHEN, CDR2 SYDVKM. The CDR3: CASSLERSGNTIYF. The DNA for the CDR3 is TGTGCCAGCAGTTTAGAGAGATCTGGAAACACCATATATTTT.

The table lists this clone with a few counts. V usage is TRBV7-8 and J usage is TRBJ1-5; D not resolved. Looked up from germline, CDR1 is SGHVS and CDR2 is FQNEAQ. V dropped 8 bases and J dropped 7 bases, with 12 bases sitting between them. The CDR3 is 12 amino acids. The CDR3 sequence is CASSRSGQPQHF. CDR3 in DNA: TGTGCCAGCTCCCGCTCCGGGCAGCCCCAGCATTTT.

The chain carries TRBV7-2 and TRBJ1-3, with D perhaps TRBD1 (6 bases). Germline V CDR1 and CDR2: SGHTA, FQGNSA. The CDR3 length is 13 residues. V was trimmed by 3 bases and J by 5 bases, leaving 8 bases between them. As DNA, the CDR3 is TGTGCCAGCAGCTTCCGGGACAGAAACACCATATATTTT. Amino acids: CASSFRDRNTIYF.

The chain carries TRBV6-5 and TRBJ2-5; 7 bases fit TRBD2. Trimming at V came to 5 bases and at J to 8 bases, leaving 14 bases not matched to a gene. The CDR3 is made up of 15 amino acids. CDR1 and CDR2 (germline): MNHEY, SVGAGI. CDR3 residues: CASSPEGGWVNTQYF. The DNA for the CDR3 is TGTGCCAGCAGTCCCGAGGGAGGGTGGGTCAATACCCAGTACTTC.